These 29 T cell receptor beta chains were all obtained from the same sample, sequenced in a study of cytomegalovirus exposure and HLA in healthy donors. The PCR used 60 Vbeta and 13 Jbeta primers. This table comes from immunoSEQ multiplex PCR, and its TCRdb copy is limited to in-frame clones, with some not included. This table lists around 40,000 clones. The sample taken for sequencing was PBMCs. These receptors came from a man in his forties or fifties in good health and CMV-seropositive.

About this clone itself: The junction and the germline gene differ at one end; a read error may be behind it. The J gene is TRBJ2-1, the V gene TRBV30; possibly TRBD2 for D (5 bases). The CDR3 runs to 11 residues. Germline-derived CDR1 and CDR2 are GTSNPN and SVGIG (reference sequence). Here the CDR3 reads CAWSDGLLMLF. The CDR3 nucleotides read TGTGCCTGGAGTGATGGACTCCTCATGCTCTTC.

The chain recombines TRBV19 with TRBJ1-6; perhaps TRBD1 as D (5 bases). With 10 bases removed from V and 9 bases from J, the gap between germline ends came to 16 bases. This CDR3 contains 13 residues. The germline gives CDR1 LNHDA, CDR2 SQIVND (reference sequence). The CDR3: CATLGRGGSPLHF. CDR3 nucleotide sequence: TGTGCCACCTTAGGGAGGGGCGGTTCACCCCTCCACTTT. The variable domain in full, with the rest retrieved from reference TRBV19 and TRBJ1-6, is DGGITQSPKYLFRKEGQNVTLSCEQNLNHDAMYWYRQDPGQGLRLIYYSQIVNDFQKGDIAEGYSVSREKKESFPLTVTSAQKNPTAFYLCATLGRGGSPLHFGNGTRLTVT.

The V and J genes are TRBV9 and TRBJ2-6; D is undetermined. There are 11 residues in the CDR3. Germline-derived CDR1 and CDR2 are SGDLS and YYNGEE. V gave up 7 bases and J gave up 4 bases, with 3 bases separating them. CDR3 sequence: CASEGANVLTF. The CDR3 nucleotides are TGTGCCAGCGAGGGGGCCAACGTCCTGACTTTC.

The genes are TRBV29-1 and TRBJ1-1, with D perhaps matching TRBD1 (6 bases). V lost 0 bases to trimming and J lost 3 bases, with 14 bases between them. Germline assignment: CDR1 SQVTM and CDR2 ANQGSEA. This CDR3 has 15 residues. The CDR3 bases are TGCAGCGTTGAAGACCACAGGGAGTGGTACACTGAAGCTTTCTTT. This encodes CSVEDHREWYTEAFF.

The chain couples TRBV5-1 to TRBJ1-1; D is uncertain. The ends were cut back, 2 bases at V and 0 bases at J, with 8 bases in the middle. The CDR3 length is 14 residues. Germline V gene data show CDR1 as SGHRS and CDR2 as YFSETQ. The CDR3 DNA is TGCGCCAGCAGCTTCGGGTCCCTGAACACTGAAGCTTTCTTT. It yields the protein CASSFGSLNTEAFF.

V usage is TRBV19 and J usage is TRBJ2-1; TRBD1 matches at 10 bases. Unmatched junction bases numbered 8, after V lost 4 bases and J lost 2 bases. The V gene's germline CDR1 is LNHDA and CDR2 SQIVND (reference sequence). This CDR3 has 17 amino acids. This CDR3 reads CASSNTGTGEAYNEQFF. CDR3 DNA sequence: TGTGCCAGTAGTAACACCGGGACAGGGGAAGCCTACAATGAGCAGTTCTTC.

J is TRBJ1-2 and V is TRBV19, with 9 nucleotides matching TRBD1. Unmatched junction bases numbered 8, after V lost 3 bases and J lost 3 bases. The CDR3 covers 16 residues. Germline assignment: CDR1 LNHDA and CDR2 SQIVND (reference sequence). This chain's CDR3 is CASSIPSTGGDYGYTF. DNA for the CDR3: TGTGCCAGTAGTATCCCGTCTACAGGGGGCGACTATGGCTACACCTTC.

The J gene is TRBJ2-7, the V gene TRBV2; D might be TRBD2 (5 bases). The V end lost 8 bases, the J end lost 0 bases, and 11 bases lay between the germline ends. There are 13 residues in the CDR3. Germline-derived CDR1 and CDR2 are SNHLY and FYNNEI. The CDR3 region has the DNA TGTGCCAGCCTCGCGGGTACCTCCTACGAGCAGTACTTC. The encoded protein is CASLAGTSYEQYF.

The chain uses TRBV19 and TRBJ1-5, with a possible D match to TRBD1 (5 bases). Germline V gene lookup returns CDR1 LNHDA and CDR2 SQIVND (reference sequence). Trimming took off 4 bases at V and 3 bases at J, with 10 bases between the two ends. The length of the CDR3 is 14 residues. DNA for the CDR3: TGTGCCAGTAGTACAGGGATCCCCAATCAGCCCCAGCATTTT. Translating it yields CASSTGIPNQPQHF. Using reference TRBV19 and TRBJ1-5 for the parts outside the CDR3, the full variable domain is DGGITQSPKYLFRKEGQNVTLSCEQNLNHDAMYWYRQDPGQGLRLIYYSQIVNDFQKGDIAEGYSVSREKKESFPLTVTSAQKNPTAFYLCASSTGIPNQPQHFGDGTRLSIL.

As DNA, the CDR3 is TGTGCCAGCAGCGCCCCCTCCGGAGATACGCAGTATTTT. It translates to CASSAPSGDTQYF. V usage is TRBV9 and J usage is TRBJ2-3; no reliable D call. The CDR3 has 13 amino acids. V lost 3 bases and J lost 5, with 10 bases in between. Germline lookup yields CDR1 SGDLS and CDR2 YYNGEE.

J is TRBJ2-1 and V is TRBV7-9, with D unclear. Trimming left V 2 bases short and J 7 bases short, with 12 bases between. The CDR3 is made up of 14 amino acids. Germline CDR1 is SEHNR and CDR2 is FQNEAQ (reference sequence). The CDR3, as DNA: TGTGCCAGCAGCTTATTTGATAGCCCTAATGAGCAGTTCTTC. Protein product: CASSLFDSPNEQFF.

This chain uses TRBV6-6 with TRBJ1-1; tentative D call: TRBD1 (5 bases). This CDR3 contains 13 residues. In germline, CDR1 is MNHNY, CDR2 SVGAGI (reference sequence). V was clipped by 2 bases and J by 5 bases, with 9 bases between them. CDR3 residues: CASSYGRETEAFF. The CDR3 coding sequence is TGTGCCAGCAGTTACGGCAGGGAAACTGAAGCTTTCTTT.

V and J are TRBV29-1 and TRBJ2-5; D may be TRBD2 (5 bases). Judging by the DNA end, TRBJ2-7 fits better; the J call may be wrong. The CDR3 sequence is 14 residues long. Germline values: CDR1 SQVTM, CDR2 ANQGSEA. As DNA, the CDR3 is TGCAGCGTTGAAGCCGCGGAGGCGGTCCGCGAGCAGTACTTC. It is translated as CSVEAAEAVREQYF.

The rearrangement joins TRBV6-1 to TRBJ2-1; a possible D gene is TRBD2 (5 bases). V was trimmed by 10 bases and J by 6 bases, leaving 13 bases between them. This CDR3 is built from 12 residues. Germline V gene data show CDR1 as MNHNS and CDR2 as SASEGT. CDR3 coding DNA: TGTGCCATCTCACGAGCGGTCAATGAGCAGTTCTTC. Translation gives CAISRAVNEQFF.

J is TRBJ2-2 and V is TRBV7-2, with TRBD2 identical over 11 bases. The junction had 3 bases not matched to a gene; V was cut back by 2 bases and J by 4 bases. CDR1 is SGHTA and CDR2 is FQGNSA in the germline V gene. The CDR3 is made up of 16 amino acids. The CDR3 DNA follows: TGTGCCAGCAGCTTAACTAGCGGGAGCGTCACCGGGGAGCTGTTTTTT. Protein sequence: CASSLTSGSVTGELFF.

The chain joins TRBV19 to TRBJ2-1; D is possibly TRBD1 (5 bases). The germline CDR1 and CDR2 sequences are LNHDA and SQIVND (reference sequence). V lost 1 base, J lost 4 bases, and 14 bases lay in between. This CDR3 is built from 16 residues. CDR3 nucleotides: TGTGCCAGTAGTATAGCCCCCCCAGGGATTTACAATGAGCAGTTCTTC. It encodes CASSIAPPGIYNEQFF. Drawing the rest from reference TRBV19 and TRBJ2-1, the complete variable domain is DGGITQSPKYLFRKEGQNVTLSCEQNLNHDAMYWYRQDPGQGLRLIYYSQIVNDFQKGDIAEGYSVSREKKESFPLTVTSAQKNPTAFYLCASSIAPPGIYNEQFFGPGTRLTVL.

The V and J genes are TRBV7-3 and TRBJ2-7; 12 bases align to TRBD2. The CDR3 length is 14 residues. J was trimmed by 6 bases and V by 5 bases; bases with no gene match: 5. CDR1 SGHTA and CDR2 FQGTGA come from the germline V gene. The CDR3 here is CASSVTSGSSEQYF. CDR3 nucleotide sequence: TGTGCCAGCAGCGTGACTAGCGGGAGCTCCGAGCAGTACTTC.

V is TRBV19 and J is TRBJ2-7, with 8 bases identical to TRBD1. The CDR3 spans 15 residues. The trim removed 3 bases at V and 3 bases at J, leaving 7 bases unmatched. CDR1 LNHDA and CDR2 SQIVND come from the germline V gene (reference sequence). CDR3 sequence: CASSIGQGPDYEQYF. CDR3 in DNA: TGTGCCAGTAGTATTGGACAGGGTCCCGACTACGAGCAGTACTTC.

The CDR3 loop is CASSSQSGIYNEQFF. CDR3 nucleotide sequence: TGTGCCAGCAGTTCTCAATCCGGGATATACAATGAGCAGTTCTTC. V is TRBV27 and J is TRBJ2-1; maybe TRBD2 (5 bases). This CDR3 has 15 amino acids. The V end was cut by 4 bases, the J end by 4 bases, with 14 bases between. The V gene's germline CDR1 is MNHEY and CDR2 SMNVEV (reference sequence).

The V and J genes are TRBV19 and TRBJ2-6, with 11 nucleotides matching TRBD1. Germline V gives CDR1 LNHDA, CDR2 SQIVND (reference sequence). With 7 bases clipped from V and 1 base from J, the junction kept 6 bases outside the gene matches. The CDR3 consists of 17 residues. CDR3 region: CASKPDRGLSGANVLTF. Here the CDR3 DNA reads TGTGCCAGTAAACCGGACAGGGGGCTTTCTGGGGCCAACGTCCTGACTTTC.

V gene TRBV19 combines with J gene TRBJ2-7, with TRBD1 identical over 9 bases. The CDR3 is 15 residues long. The ends lost 5 bases at V and 3 bases at J; junction bases unmatched: 8. Looked up from germline, CDR1 is LNHDA and CDR2 is SQIVND (reference sequence). Here the CDR3 reads CASSPHRTGVYEQYF. The CDR3 DNA reads as TGTGCCAGTAGTCCTCACCGGACAGGGGTCTACGAGCAGTACTTC.

The genes are TRBV6-1 and TRBJ2-7, with D maybe TRBD2 (6 bases). The germline V and J ends were trimmed by 7 bases and 6 bases, with 13 bases remaining between them. The length of the CDR3 is 12 residues. CDR1 is MNHNS and CDR2 is SASEGT in the germline V gene. The CDR3 bases are TGTGCCAGCACCCACGCGGGGCGCGAGCAGTACTTC. It specifies CASTHAGREQYF.

DNA for the CDR3: TGTGCCAGTTCCACGGGACAGGGATGGGGGCCCTCTGGAAACACCATATATTTT. Protein product: CASSTGQGWGPSGNTIYF. This chain uses TRBV19 with TRBJ1-3; 9 nucleotides align to TRBD1. V trimming: 8 bases; J trimming: 0 bases; junction bases outside the gene matches: 14. The CDR3 length is 18 residues. CDR1 LNHDA and CDR2 SQIVND come from the germline V gene (reference sequence).

The V and J genes are TRBV19 and TRBJ2-1, with 9 bases lining up with TRBD2. This CDR3 comprises 15 residues. Losses at the gene ends were 4 bases for V and 0 bases for J; bases not matched to a gene: 1. Germline V gene lookup returns CDR1 LNHDA and CDR2 SQIVND (reference sequence). In DNA, the CDR3 is TGTGCCAGTAGTAAAGCGGGAGGCTCCTACAATGAGCAGTTCTTC. This sequence encodes CASSKAGGSYNEQFF.

J is TRBJ1-2 and V is TRBV10-2, with D perhaps matching TRBD1 (5 bases). The CDR3 is 13 amino acids. Looked up from germline, CDR1 is WSHSY and CDR2 is SAAADI. V gave up 4 bases and J gave up 4 bases, with 10 bases separating them. DNA of the CDR3: TGCGCCAGCAGTGTGGGGCACGGCTATGGCTACACCTTC. This gives the protein CASSVGHGYGYTF.

The genes are TRBV6-5 and TRBJ2-7; 10 bases align to TRBD2. This CDR3 comprises 15 residues. Germline V CDR1 and CDR2: MNHEY, SVGAGI. Losses at the gene ends were 0 bases for V and 4 bases for J; bases not matched to a gene: 3. CDR3 amino acids: CASSYSASGSYEQYF. The CDR3 DNA follows: TGTGCCAGCAGTTACTCTGCTAGCGGGAGTTACGAGCAGTACTTC.

The V and J genes are TRBV27 and TRBJ2-5; possibly TRBD2 for D (7 bases). The V and J ends lost 3 bases and 5 bases respectively, with 19 bases between them. This CDR3 spans 16 amino acids. Germline lookup yields CDR1 MNHEY and CDR2 SMNVEV (reference sequence). The CDR3 spells CASSLFGGRIRETQYF. In DNA, the CDR3 is TGTGCCAGCAGTTTGTTCGGGGGGCGCATTAGGGAGACCCAGTACTTC.

The CDR3 sequence: CASSPGLATYEQYF. Written as DNA, the CDR3 is TGTGCCAGCTCACCAGGGCTAGCAACCTACGAGCAGTACTTC. This chain links TRBV18 with TRBJ2-5; maybe TRBD2 (5 bases). Near its end, the DNA agrees better with TRBJ2-7, so the J call may be wrong. Germline-derived CDR1 and CDR2 are KGHSH and LQKENI. The CDR3 totals 14 residues.

The chain couples TRBV2 to TRBJ2-7, with D possibly TRBD1 on 6 matching bases. V shed 3 bases and J shed 4 bases, with 10 bases lying between them. The CDR3 is 13 amino acids. Germline V gene lookup returns CDR1 SNHLY and CDR2 FYNNEI. The chain's CDR3 is CASSDSRGYEQYF. For the CDR3, the DNA is TGTGCCAGCAGTGATTCAAGGGGGTACGAGCAGTACTTC.